This T cell receptor beta chain was profiled in a study of blood T cell repertoires in COVID-19. The germline gives CDR1 SGHRS, CDR2 YFSETQ. The CDR3 consists of 17 residues. J lost 8 bases, V lost 0 bases, and 12 bases had no gene match. Everyone who took part was roughly 18 to 89 years old, and they came from about two dozen US areas. Participant reports of clinical history set cohort assignment. Donors of Cohort 3 who recovered were those that had two negative PCRs, clearance, or symptom resolution. Using immunoSEQ multiplex PCR, the repertoire was profiled, and TCRdb retains in-frame clones only, with some absent. Of about 260,000 clones listed, around 89% are singletons.

The receptor comes from a woman aged 50 to 60 who had recovered from COVID-19. This chain links TRBV5-1 with TRBJ1-4; 8 bases fit TRBD1. The sequenced sample consisted of PBMCs or T cells enriched from blood (not recorded which). The CDR3 region has the DNA TGCGCCAGCAGCTTGGGTGGAATAGGGGACAGGCGGGAAAAACTGTTTTTT. This sequence encodes CASSLGGIGDRREKLFF.